The 2 T cell receptor beta chains below were found in one sample sequenced in a study of T-cell reconstitution after alpha-beta-depleted transplantation in children (dated by TCRdb to the mid-2010s). Library construction relied on PCR. Reads for this sample came from an Illumina HiSeq 2500. Molecular barcoding was employed in the preparation of TCR libraries, with unique molecular identifiers being used to normalize TCRbeta repertoire quantification. In-frame beta chains were kept once TCRdb had trimmed the public reads at Q25 with fastp and called clones with MiXCR. Every distinct CDR3 protein forms one entry, paired with its most common genes and DNA. This sample lists about 440,000 distinct CDR3 sequences; 43% were detected once. The ten largest account for 25% to 30% of the sample. Sample treatment or condition, as interpreted from the label and publication: allogeneic hematopoietic cell transplantation with graft depleted of TCRalphabeta T cells and CD19 B cells.

The sequences come from PBMCs, collected before TCRalphabeta/CD19-depleted stem cell transplant. These receptor sequences come from a girl aged 2 to 10 with aplastic anemia, due to receive a stem cell transplant.

The chain employs TRBV28 and TRBJ2-3; no clear D. Germline V CDR1 and CDR2: MDHEN, SYDVKM. This CDR3 is built from 13 residues. Trimming took 5 bases from V and 7 from J, leaving 13 bases between them. In nucleotides, the CDR3 is TGTGCCAGCAGTGGGCCACCAACGAATACGCAGTATTTT. Protein product: CASSGPPTNTQYF.

This clonotype was found a few times. The chain couples TRBV20-1 to TRBJ2-1, with 10 bases lining up with TRBD1. In germline, CDR1 is DFQATT, CDR2 SNEGSKA (reference sequence). J was trimmed by 7 bases and V by 2 bases; bases with no gene match: 5. The CDR3 totals 14 residues. CDR3 sequence reads: CSARPGQGINEQFF. In DNA form, the CDR3 reads TGCAGTGCTAGACCGGGACAGGGGATAAATGAGCAGTTCTTC.